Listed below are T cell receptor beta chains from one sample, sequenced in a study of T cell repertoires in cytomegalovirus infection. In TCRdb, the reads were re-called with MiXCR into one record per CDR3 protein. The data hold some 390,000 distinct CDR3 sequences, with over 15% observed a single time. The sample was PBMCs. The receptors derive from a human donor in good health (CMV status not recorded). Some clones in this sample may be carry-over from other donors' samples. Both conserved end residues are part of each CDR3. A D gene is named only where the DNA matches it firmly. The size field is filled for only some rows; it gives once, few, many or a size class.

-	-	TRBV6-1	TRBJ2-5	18	CASSLRNTGYPRRETQYF	TGTGCCAGCAGTCTGCGTAATACAGGGTACCCGAGACGGGAGACCCAGTACTTC
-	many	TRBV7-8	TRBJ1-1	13	CASATERDTEAFF	TGTGCCAGCGCAACGGAGAGGGACACTGAAGCTTTCTTT
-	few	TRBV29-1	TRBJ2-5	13	CSVDSGVQETQYF	TGCAGCGTTGACTCGGGGGTCCAAGAGACCCAGTACTTC
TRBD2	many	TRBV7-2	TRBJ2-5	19	CASNPGTALGLAGMGTQYF	TGTGCCAGCAACCCAGGGACAGCCCTGGGACTAGCGGGAATGGGGACCCAGTACTTC
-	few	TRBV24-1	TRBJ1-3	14	CATSDPGARDTIYF	TGTGCCACCAGTGATCCTGGGGCAAGGGACACCATATATTTT
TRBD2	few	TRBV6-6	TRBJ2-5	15	CASSYSVAGAETQYF	TGTGCCAGCAGTTACTCGGTAGCGGGGGCAGAGACCCAGTACTTC
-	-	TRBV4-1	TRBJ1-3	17	CASSRAYTGSSGNTIYF	TGCGCCAGCAGCCGGGCTTATACAGGGAGCTCTGGAAACACCATATATTTT
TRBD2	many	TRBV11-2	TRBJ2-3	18	CASSAKGLAGWAGEVQYF	TGTGCCAGCAGCGCGAAGGGACTAGCGGGATGGGCCGGGGAGGTGCAGTATTTT
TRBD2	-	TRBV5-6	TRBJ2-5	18	CASSFPVGLAGVQGTQYF	TGTGCCAGCAGCTTCCCTGTGGGACTAGCGGGAGTCCAAGGGACCCAGTACTTC
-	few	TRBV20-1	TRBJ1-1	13	CSAAQGGDTEAFF	TGCAGTGCTGCCCAAGGTGGAGACACTGAAGCTTTCTTT
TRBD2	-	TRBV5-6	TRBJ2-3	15	CASSLASGNTDTQYF	TGTGCCAGCAGCTTGGCTAGCGGAAACACAGATACGCAGTATTTT
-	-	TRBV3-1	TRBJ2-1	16	CASSHPGLKLGGEQFF	TGTGCCAGCAGCCATCCAGGCCTTAAGTTGGGAGGTGAGCAGTTCTTC
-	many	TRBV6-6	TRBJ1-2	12	CASSYDSYGYTF	TGTGCCAGCAGTTACGACAGTTATGGCTACACCTTC
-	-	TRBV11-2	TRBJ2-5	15	CASSSTLDSVETQYF	TGTGCCAGCAGCTCCACACTGGACAGTGTGGAGACCCAGTACTTC
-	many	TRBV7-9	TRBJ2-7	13	CASSTSPTNEQYF	TGTGCCAGCAGCACTAGCCCCACGAACGAGCAGTACTTC
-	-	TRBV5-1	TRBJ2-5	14	CASSLIPPQETQYF	TGCGCCAGCAGCTTGATCCCGCCTCAAGAGACCCAGTACTTC
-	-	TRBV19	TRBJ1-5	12	CASSIFSQPQHF	TGTGCCAGTAGTATTTTTAGTCAGCCCCAGCATTTT
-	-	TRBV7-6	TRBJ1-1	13	CASSTFKNTEAFF	TGTGCCAGCAGCACGTTCAAGAACACTGAAGCTTTCTTT
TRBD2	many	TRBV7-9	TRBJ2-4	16	CASSLGLAGEKNIQYF	TGTGCCAGCAGCTTAGGGCTAGCGGGGGAAAAAAACATTCAGTACTTC
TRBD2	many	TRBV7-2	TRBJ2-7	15	CASSSSTSGSGEQYF	TGTGCCAGCAGTTCGTCGACTAGCGGGTCCGGCGAGCAGTACTTC
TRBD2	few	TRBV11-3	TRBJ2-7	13	CASSLYGEGEQYF	TGTGCCAGCAGCTTATACGGGGAGGGCGAGCAGTACTTC
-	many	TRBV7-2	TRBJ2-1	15	CASSRGLAAYNEQFF	TGTGCCAGCAGCCGGGGGCTAGCGGCCTACAATGAGCAGTTCTTC
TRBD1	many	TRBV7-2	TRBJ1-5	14	CASSPGQENQPQHF	TGTGCCAGCAGCCCGGGACAGGAAAATCAGCCCCAGCATTTT
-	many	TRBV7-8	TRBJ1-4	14	CASSLFRGNEKLFF	TGTGCCAGCAGCTTATTTAGAGGGAACGAAAAACTGTTTTTT
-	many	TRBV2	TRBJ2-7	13	CASSYEDSYEQYF	TGTGCCAGCAGTTATGAGGATTCCTACGAGCAGTACTTC
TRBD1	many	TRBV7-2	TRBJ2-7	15	CASSLRTGSAYEQYF	TGTGCCAGCAGCCTGCGGACAGGGTCAGCCTACGAGCAGTACTTC
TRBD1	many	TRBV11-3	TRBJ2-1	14	CASSDGDRANEQFF	TGTGCCAGCAGCGACGGGGACAGGGCTAATGAGCAGTTCTTC
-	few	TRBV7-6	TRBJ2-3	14	CASSISGWPDTQYF	TGTGCCAGCAGCATCTCAGGGTGGCCAGATACGCAGTATTTT
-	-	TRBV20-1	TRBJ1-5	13	CSASPGGFQPQHF	TGCAGTGCCAGCCCAGGAGGGTTTCAGCCCCAGCATTTT
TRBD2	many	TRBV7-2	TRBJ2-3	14	CASRLAGGGDTQYF	TGTGCCAGCAGATTAGCGGGAGGGGGAGATACGCAGTATTTT
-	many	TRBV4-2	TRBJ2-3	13	CASSQDKGRSQYF	TGTGCCAGCAGCCAAGATAAGGGACGGTCGCAGTATTTT
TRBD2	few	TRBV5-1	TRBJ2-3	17	CATSTSGGERSTDTQYF	TGCGCCACTTCAACTAGCGGGGGGGAAAGGTCCACAGATACGCAGTATTTT
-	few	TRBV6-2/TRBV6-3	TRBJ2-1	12	CASKEGVNEQFF	TGTGCCAGCAAAGAGGGAGTTAATGAGCAGTTCTTC
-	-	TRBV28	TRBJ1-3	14	CASSRQISGNTIYF	TGTGCCAGCAGTCGACAAATCTCTGGAAACACCATATATTTT
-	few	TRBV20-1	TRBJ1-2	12	CSALDGGGGYTF	TGCAGTGCTCTCGACGGGGGAGGAGGCTACACCTTC
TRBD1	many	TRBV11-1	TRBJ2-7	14	CASSSGTGPYEQYF	TGTGCCAGCAGCTCCGGGACAGGGCCCTACGAGCAGTACTTC
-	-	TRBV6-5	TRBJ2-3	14	CASSYSGPIDTQYF	TGTGCCAGCAGTTACTCAGGCCCGATCGATACGCAGTATTTT
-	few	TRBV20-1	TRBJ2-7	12	CSALPNSYEQYF	TGCAGTGCTCTCCCTAATTCCTACGAGCAGTACTTC
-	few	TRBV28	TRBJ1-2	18	CASSPSQIYREANYGYTF	TGTGCCAGCAGTCCCAGTCAAATATACAGGGAGGCTAACTATGGCTACACCTTC
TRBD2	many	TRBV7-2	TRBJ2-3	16	CASSLEVAGGTDTQYF	TGTGCCAGCAGCTTAGAGGTAGCGGGGGGAACAGATACGCAGTATTTT
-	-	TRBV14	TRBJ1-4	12	CASSQAGVTLFF	TGTGCCAGCAGCCAAGCGGGGGTTACACTGTTTTTT
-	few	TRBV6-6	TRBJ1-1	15	CASSPIRGRNTEAFF	TGTGCCAGCAGTCCGATCAGGGGCCGGAACACTGAAGCTTTCTTT
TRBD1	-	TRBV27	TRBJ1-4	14	CASSRQGFGEKLFF	TGTGCCAGCAGTCGACAGGGGTTCGGTGAAAAACTGTTTTTT